This T cell receptor (beta chain) was recovered during a study of T cells after yellow fever vaccination. Notes on the study in general: Relatively few clonotypes were ones that appeared in both CD4 and CD8 compartments. Abundant bulk-population clonotypes could contaminate the FACS-sorted repertoires.

For this clonotype: What it recognizes is unknown.

Using its own MiXCR run on the 5' RACE reads, TCRdb lists one record per CDR3 protein. The top ten hold roughly a fifth of the sample, which has more than 300,000 distinct CDR3 sequences, over 3.5% seen once. This material consisted of PBMCs, taken 15 days after the yellow fever booster vaccination. The sequence derives from a young man who received the YFV17D yellow fever vaccine.

The CDR3 spells CASSPIQGLGNQPQHF. In DNA, the CDR3 is TGTGCCAGCTCACCCATACAGGGTTTGGGCAATCAGCCCCAGCATTTT. The chain links TRBV18 to TRBJ1-5, with D possibly matching TRBD1 (6 bases). The germline V gene encodes CDR1 KGHSH and CDR2 LQKENI. This CDR3 contains 16 residues. The V and J ends lost 3 bases and 2 bases respectively, with 14 bases between them.